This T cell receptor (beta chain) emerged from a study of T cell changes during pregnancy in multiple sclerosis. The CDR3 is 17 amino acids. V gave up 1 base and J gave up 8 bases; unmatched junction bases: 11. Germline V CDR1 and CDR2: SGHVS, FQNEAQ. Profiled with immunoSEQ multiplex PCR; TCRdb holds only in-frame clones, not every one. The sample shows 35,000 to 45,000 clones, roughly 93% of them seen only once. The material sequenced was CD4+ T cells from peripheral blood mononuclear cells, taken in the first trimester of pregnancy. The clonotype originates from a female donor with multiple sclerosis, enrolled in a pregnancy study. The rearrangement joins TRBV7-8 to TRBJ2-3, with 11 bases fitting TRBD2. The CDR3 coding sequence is TGTGCCAGCAGCTTAGAGTTCCTAGCGGGGGGTGAGCCTACGCAGTATTTT. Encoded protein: CASSLEFLAGGEPTQYF.